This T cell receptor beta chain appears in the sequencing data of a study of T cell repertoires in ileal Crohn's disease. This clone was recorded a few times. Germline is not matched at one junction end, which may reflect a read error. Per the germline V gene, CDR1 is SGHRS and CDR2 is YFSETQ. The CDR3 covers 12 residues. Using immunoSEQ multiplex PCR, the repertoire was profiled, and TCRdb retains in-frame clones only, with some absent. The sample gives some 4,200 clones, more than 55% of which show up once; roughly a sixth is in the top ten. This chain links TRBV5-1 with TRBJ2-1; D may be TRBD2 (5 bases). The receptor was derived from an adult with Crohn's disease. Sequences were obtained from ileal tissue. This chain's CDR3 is CASTGGYTEQFF. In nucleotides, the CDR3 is TGCGCCAGCACAGGAGGTTACACTGAGCAGTTCTTC.